This TCR beta chain was found in a study of shared clonotypes between healthy human individuals. Overall study results and limits: Clonotype sharing levels among donors were expected to vary with sequencing depth. Blood was the only sampled material, and tissue repertoires likely differ.

On this clone: Antigen unknown.

The authors distributed each subset's genomic DNA evenly over several immunoSEQ plates. Libraries were prepared by immunoSEQ multiplex PCR; TCRdb keeps only in-frame clonotypes and omits some of them. The table lists some 350,000 clones, around 67% of them singletons. Trimming stripped 2 bases from V and 16 bases from J, with 15 bases between. Germline V gene sequence: CDR1 KGHSH, CDR2 LQKENI. This CDR3 contains 12 residues. V and J are TRBV18 and TRBJ2-1; D is possibly TRBD2 (5 bases). The sequenced material came from memory CD4+ T cells sorted from blood. The subset denotes: CD45RA-negative fraction. This TCR derives from a man aged 30 to 45 in good health. The CDR3 nucleotides are TGTGCCAGCTCACCATCCGACGGAGGTGGATTCTTC. Its protein product is CASSPSDGGGFF.